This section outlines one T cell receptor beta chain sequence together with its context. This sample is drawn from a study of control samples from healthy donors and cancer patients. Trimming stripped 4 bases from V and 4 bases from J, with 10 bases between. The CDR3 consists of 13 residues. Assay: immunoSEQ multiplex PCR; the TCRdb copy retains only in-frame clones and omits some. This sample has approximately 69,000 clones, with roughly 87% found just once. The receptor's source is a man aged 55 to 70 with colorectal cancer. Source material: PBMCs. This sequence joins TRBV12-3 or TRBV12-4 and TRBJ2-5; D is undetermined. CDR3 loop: CASSSLSVETQYF. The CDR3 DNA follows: TGTGCCAGCAGTTCCCTTTCGGTAGAGACCCAGTACTTC.